This T cell receptor beta chain derives from a study of control samples from healthy donors and cancer patients. The CDR3 runs 14 residues. V gave up 0 bases and J gave up 2 bases, with 7 bases separating them. Germline values: CDR1 SGHDN, CDR2 FVKESK. The method was immunoSEQ multiplex PCR; TCRdb's version includes in-frame clones alone and lacks a portion of them. The sample holds around 140,000 clones; around 92% are singletons and the top ten take 2.1%. V is TRBV14 and J is TRBJ1-2; D uncertain. This clonotype originated in a woman aged 45 to 65 in good health. The sample was blood. CDR3 nucleotide sequence: TGTGCCAGCAGCCAAGATCCGGGAAACTATGGCTACACCTTC. Translation gives CASSQDPGNYGYTF.